This TCR beta chain comes out of a study of blood T cell repertoires in COVID-19. Assay used: immunoSEQ multiplex PCR; TCRdb lists only in-frame clones, some missing. The repertoire includes roughly 110,000 clones, around 85% of them detected once, and around 5.5% sits in the top ten. The CDR3 length is 14 residues. CDR1 and CDR2 (germline): MNHEY, SVGEGT. The V and J ends lost 6 bases and 7 bases respectively, with 16 bases between them. The specimen sequenced was peripheral blood. V and J are TRBV6-2 or TRBV6-3 and TRBJ1-5; D is possibly TRBD1 (5 bases). The receptor comes from a woman aged 60 to 75 with COVID-19, enrolled during active disease. CDR3 bases: TGTGCCAGCAGCCTGGGGGTGGGAGGCCAGCCCCAGCATTTT. Residues: CASSLGVGGQPQHF.